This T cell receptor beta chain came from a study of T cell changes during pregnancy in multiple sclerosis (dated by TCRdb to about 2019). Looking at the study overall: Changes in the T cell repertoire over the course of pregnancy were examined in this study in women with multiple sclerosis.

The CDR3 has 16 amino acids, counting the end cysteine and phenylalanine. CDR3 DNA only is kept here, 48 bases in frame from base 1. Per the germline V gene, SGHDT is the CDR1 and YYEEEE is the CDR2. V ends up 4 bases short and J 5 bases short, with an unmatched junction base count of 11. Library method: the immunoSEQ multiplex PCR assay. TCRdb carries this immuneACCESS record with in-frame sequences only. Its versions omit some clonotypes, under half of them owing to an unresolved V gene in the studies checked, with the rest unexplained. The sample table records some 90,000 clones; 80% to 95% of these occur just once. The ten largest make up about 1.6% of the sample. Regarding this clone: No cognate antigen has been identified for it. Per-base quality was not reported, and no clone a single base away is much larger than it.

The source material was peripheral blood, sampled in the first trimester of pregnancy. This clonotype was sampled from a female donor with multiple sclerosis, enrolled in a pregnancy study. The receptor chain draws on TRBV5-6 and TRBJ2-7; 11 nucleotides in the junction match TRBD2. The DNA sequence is TGTGCCAGCAGCCCTCTACAAACTAGCGGGAGCCACGAGCAGTACTTC. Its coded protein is CASSPLQTSGSHEQYF.